This TCR beta chain came from a study of siplizumab effects on memory and regulatory T cells. The CDR3 contains 15 residues. Germline loops: CDR1 SGHRS, CDR2 YFSETQ. V shed 0 bases and J 4 bases; nucleotides not matched to a gene: 7. Sequencing used immunoSEQ multiplex PCR; TCRdb keeps in-frame clones, though not all of them. Of 100,000 or so clones in the sample, 92% are singletons; the top ten hold 1.1%. This chain connects TRBV5-1 to TRBJ2-7; 7 nucleotides align to TRBD2. This TCR came from a human donor in good health. Sample: CD4+ T cells sorted from blood. The CDR3 sequence is CASSLVLAVGYEQYF. The CDR3 DNA reads as TGCGCCAGCAGCTTGGTGCTAGCGGTTGGTTACGAGCAGTACTTC.